Given below is one TCR beta chain in context. Its cognate antigen is unknown. This sample is part of a study of cytomegalovirus exposure and HLA in healthy donors. Across the study: From 150 million to 200 million T cells, an earlier analysis saw under 140 million unique TCR beta sequences. Unique TCRs from HLA-typed donors, about 78 million of them, were held in an early data release. Study observations and caveats: The authors assumed roughly uniform sequencing depth across donors for presence/absence analyses.

V lost 2 bases to trimming and J lost 1 base, with 15 bases between them. This CDR3 is built from 16 residues. The germline CDR1 and CDR2 sequences are SGDLS and YYNGEE. PCR was performed using 60 Vbeta and 13 Jbeta primers. The data were produced by immunoSEQ multiplex PCR, yet TCRdb's version contains in-frame clones alone and is incomplete. Among 150,000 to 200,000 clones listed, about four fifths were seen once. This rearrangement joins TRBV9 to TRBJ2-5, with a tentative D call TRBD2 (6 bases). Material for sequencing was PBMCs. The TCR comes from a woman aged 18-30 years in good health and CMV-seronegative. The CDR3 protein is CASSVGYLSGQETQYF. The CDR3 DNA sequence: TGTGCCAGCAGCGTGGGGTACCTTAGCGGCCAAGAGACCCAGTACTTC.